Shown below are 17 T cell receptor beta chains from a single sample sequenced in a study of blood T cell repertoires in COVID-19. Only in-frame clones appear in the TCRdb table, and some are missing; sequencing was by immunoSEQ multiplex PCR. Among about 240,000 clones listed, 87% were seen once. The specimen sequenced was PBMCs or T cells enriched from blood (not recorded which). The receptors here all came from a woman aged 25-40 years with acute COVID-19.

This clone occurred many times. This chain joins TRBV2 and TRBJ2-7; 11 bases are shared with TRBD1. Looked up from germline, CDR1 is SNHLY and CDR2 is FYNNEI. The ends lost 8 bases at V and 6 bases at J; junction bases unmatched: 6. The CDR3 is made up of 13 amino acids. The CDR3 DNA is TGTGCCAGCTTGGACAGGGGGCACGGCGAGCAGTACTTC. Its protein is CASLDRGHGEQYF.

The CDR3, as DNA: TGTGCCAGCAGTGAAGGACAGATGTGGCAGTACTTC. Translated, it gives CASSEGQMWQYF. The genes are TRBV2 and TRBJ2-7, with D perhaps matching TRBD1 (5 bases). The CDR3 sequence is 12 residues long. Germline CDR1 is SNHLY and CDR2 is FYNNEI. V was trimmed by 1 base and J by 9 bases, leaving 10 bases between them.

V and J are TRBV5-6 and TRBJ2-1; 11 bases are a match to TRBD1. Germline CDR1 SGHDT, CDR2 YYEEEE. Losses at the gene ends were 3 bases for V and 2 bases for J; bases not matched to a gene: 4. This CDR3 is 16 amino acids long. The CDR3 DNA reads TGTGCCAGCAGCTCCGGGACAGGGGGTACCTACAATGAGCAGTTCTTC. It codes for CASSSGTGGTYNEQFF.

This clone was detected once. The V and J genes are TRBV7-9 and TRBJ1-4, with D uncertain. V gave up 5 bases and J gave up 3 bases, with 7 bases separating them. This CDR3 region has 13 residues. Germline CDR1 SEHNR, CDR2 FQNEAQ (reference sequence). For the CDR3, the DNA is TGTGCCAGCAGCCCACAAGCTAATGAAAAACTGTTTTTT. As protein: CASSPQANEKLFF.

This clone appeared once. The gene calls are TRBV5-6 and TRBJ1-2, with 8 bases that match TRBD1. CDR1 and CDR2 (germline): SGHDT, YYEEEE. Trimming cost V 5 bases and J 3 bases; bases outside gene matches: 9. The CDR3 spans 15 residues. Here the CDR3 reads CASRGQGALYYGYTF. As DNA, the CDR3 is TGTGCCAGCAGAGGACAGGGAGCCCTGTACTATGGCTACACCTTC.

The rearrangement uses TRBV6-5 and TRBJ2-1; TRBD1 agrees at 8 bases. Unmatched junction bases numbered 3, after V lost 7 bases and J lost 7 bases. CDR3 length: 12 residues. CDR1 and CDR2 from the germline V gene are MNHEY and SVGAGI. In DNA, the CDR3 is TGTGCCAGCACCGACAGGGGAAATGAGCAGTTCTTC. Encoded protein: CASTDRGNEQFF.

CDR3 sequence reads: CASSEVHTWERNTIYF. The CDR3 bases are TGTGCCAGCAGTGAAGTCCATACATGGGAGAGAAACACCATATATTTT. The chain links TRBV6-1 to TRBJ1-3; D uncertain. Germline V lookup: CDR1 MNHNS, CDR2 SASEGT. The V gene lost 1 base and the J gene lost 5 bases, with 15 bases spanning the gap. This CDR3 region has 16 residues.

This chain's CDR3 is CASSIDPLETQYF. CDR3 sequence (DNA): TGTGCCAGTAGTATAGATCCCCTGGAGACCCAGTACTTC. The chain recombines TRBV19 with TRBJ2-5; D not certain. CDR1 and CDR2 from the germline V gene are LNHDA and SQIVND (reference sequence). CDR3 length: 13 residues. Trimming stripped 0 bases from V and 5 bases from J, with 7 bases between.

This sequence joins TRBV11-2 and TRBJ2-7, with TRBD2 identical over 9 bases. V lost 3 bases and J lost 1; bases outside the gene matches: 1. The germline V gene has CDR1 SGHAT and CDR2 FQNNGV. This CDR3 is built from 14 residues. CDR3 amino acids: CASSFSGGSYEQYF. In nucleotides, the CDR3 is TGTGCCAGCAGCTTTAGCGGGGGTTCCTACGAGCAGTACTTC.

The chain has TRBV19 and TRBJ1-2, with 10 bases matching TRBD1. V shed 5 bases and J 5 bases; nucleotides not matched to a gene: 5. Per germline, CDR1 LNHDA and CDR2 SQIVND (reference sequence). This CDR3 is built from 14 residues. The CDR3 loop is CASSSGTGVYGYTF. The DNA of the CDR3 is TGTGCCAGTAGTTCCGGGACAGGGGTTTATGGCTACACCTTC.

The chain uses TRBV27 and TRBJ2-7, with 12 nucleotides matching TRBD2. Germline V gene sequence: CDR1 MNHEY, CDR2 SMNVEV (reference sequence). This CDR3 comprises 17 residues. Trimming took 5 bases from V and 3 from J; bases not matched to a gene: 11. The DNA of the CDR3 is TGTGCCAGCAGTAAACTAGCGGGGGGCGTAGAGAACTACGAGCAGTACTTC. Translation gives CASSKLAGGVENYEQYF.

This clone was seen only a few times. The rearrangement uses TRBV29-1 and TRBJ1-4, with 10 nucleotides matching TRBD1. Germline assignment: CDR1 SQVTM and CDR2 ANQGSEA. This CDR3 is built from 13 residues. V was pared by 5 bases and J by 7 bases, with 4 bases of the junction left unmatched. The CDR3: CSVTGQGSEKLFF. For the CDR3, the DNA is TGCAGCGTTACGGGACAGGGGTCTGAAAAACTGTTTTTT.

CDR3 loop: CASSPGLYNEQFF. CDR3 DNA sequence: TGCGCCAGCAGTCCAGGACTGTACAATGAGCAGTTCTTC. The gene calls are TRBV10-2 and TRBJ2-1; possibly TRBD2 for D (5 bases). The CDR3 runs to 13 residues. Trimming stripped 5 bases from V and 4 bases from J, with 9 bases between. Looked up from germline, CDR1 is WSHSY and CDR2 is SAAADI.

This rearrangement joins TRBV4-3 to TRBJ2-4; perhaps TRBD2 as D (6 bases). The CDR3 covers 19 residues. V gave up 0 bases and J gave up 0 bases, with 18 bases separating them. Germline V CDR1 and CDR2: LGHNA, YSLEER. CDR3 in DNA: TGCGCCAGCAGCCAAGATAGGGTTTGGGCGGGGATAGCCAAAAACATTCAGTACTTC. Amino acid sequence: CASSQDRVWAGIAKNIQYF.

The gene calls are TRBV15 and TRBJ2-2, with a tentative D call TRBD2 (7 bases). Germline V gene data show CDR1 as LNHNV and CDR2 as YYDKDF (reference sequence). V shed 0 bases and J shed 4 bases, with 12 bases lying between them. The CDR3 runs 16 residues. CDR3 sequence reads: CATSREPGEGTGELFF. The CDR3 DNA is TGTGCCACCAGCAGAGAGCCAGGGGAGGGCACCGGGGAGCTGTTTTTT.

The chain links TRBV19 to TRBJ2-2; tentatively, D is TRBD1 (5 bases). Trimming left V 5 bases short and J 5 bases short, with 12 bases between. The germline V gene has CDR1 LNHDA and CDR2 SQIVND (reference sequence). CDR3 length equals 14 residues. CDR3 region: CASSWGLGTGELFF. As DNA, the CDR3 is TGTGCCAGTAGTTGGGGCCTAGGGACCGGGGAGCTGTTTTTT.

This CDR3 reads CAWNRNTEAFF. DNA for the CDR3: TGTGCCTGGAACAGGAACACTGAAGCTTTCTTT. The chain is built from TRBV30 and TRBJ1-1; D ambiguous. V gave up 4 bases and J gave up 1 base, with 4 bases separating them. Germline lookup yields CDR1 GTSNPN and CDR2 SVGIG (reference sequence). The CDR3 contains 11 residues.